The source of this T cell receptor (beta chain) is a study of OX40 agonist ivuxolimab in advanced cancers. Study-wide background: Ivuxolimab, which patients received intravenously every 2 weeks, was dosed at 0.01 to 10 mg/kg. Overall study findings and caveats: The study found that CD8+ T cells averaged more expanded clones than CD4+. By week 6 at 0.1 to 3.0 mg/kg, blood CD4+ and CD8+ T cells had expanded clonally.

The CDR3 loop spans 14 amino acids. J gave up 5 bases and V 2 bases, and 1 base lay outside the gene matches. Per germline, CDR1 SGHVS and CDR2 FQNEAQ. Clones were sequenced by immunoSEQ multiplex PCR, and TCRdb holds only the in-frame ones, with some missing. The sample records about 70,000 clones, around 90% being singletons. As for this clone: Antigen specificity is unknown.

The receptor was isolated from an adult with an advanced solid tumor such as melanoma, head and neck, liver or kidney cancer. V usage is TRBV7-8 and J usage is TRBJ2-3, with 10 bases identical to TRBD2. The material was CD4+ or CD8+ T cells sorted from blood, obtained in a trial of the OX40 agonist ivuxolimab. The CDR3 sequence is CASSLSSGGDTQYF. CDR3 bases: TGTGCCAGCAGCTTATCTAGCGGGGGAGATACGCAGTATTTT.